This record looks at one T cell receptor (beta chain) sequence and its context. These data originate in a study of graft-versus-host responses after intestinal transplantation. Graft tissue processing released intraepithelial and lamina propria lymphocytes. Sequencing used immunoSEQ multiplex PCR; TCRdb keeps in-frame clones, though not all of them. In the table there are roughly 23,000 clones, around 76% of which are singletons. This CDR3 is 13 amino acids long. Trimming stripped 5 bases from V and 4 bases from J, with 11 bases between. The V gene's germline CDR1 is MNHNS and CDR2 SASEGT. The receptor's source is a human patient who received an intestinal transplant, so some T cells may come from the graft donor. Here the sequenced sample was ileum tissue, taken 12 days after intestinal transplant. V gene TRBV6-1 combines with J gene TRBJ1-2; TRBD1 might be the D (5 bases). CDR3 loop: CASSPRDGYGYTF. The CDR3 region has the DNA TGTGCCAGCAGTCCCAGGGATGGCTATGGCTACACCTTC.